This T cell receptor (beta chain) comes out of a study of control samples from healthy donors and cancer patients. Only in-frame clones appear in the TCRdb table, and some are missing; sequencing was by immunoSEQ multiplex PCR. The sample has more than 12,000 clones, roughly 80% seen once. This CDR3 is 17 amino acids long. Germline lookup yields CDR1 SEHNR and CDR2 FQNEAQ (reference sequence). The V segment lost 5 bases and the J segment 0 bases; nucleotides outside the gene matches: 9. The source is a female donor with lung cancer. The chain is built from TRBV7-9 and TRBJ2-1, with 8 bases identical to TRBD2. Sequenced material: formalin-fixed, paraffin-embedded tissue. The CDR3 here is CASSGVSGDGSYNEQFF. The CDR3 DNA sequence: TGTGCCAGCAGCGGGGTTAGCGGGGACGGCTCCTACAATGAGCAGTTCTTC. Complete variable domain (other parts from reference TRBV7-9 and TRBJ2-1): DTGVSQNPRHKITKRGQNVTFRCDPISEHNRLYWYRQTLGQGPEFLTYFQNEAQLEKSRLLSDRFSAERPKGSFSTLEIQRTEQGDSAMYLCASSGVSGDGSYNEQFFGPGTRLTVL.